Listed below are T cell receptor beta chains from one sample, sequenced in a study of OX40 agonist ivuxolimab in advanced cancers. Data came from immunoSEQ multiplex PCR; TCRdb stores just in-frame clones and leaves some out. The repertoire includes roughly 48,000 clones, roughly 80% of them detected once, and about 2.1% sits in the top ten. Sequences were derived from CD4+ or CD8+ T cells sorted from blood, sampled in a trial of the OX40 agonist ivuxolimab. Receptors originate from an adult with an advanced solid tumor such as melanoma, head and neck, liver or kidney cancer. Each CDR3 is given with its conserved first and last residue. Each record gives: V gene, clone size, J gene, D gene, CDR3 DNA, CDR3 protein. D genes are given only for firm matches. Expanded clones are given a class, and other clones once, few, many or no size at all.

V: TRBV6-5; size: .; J: TRBJ1-6; D: .; DNA: TGTGCCAGCAGTTACACAGGGCAATCCTATAATTCACCCCTCCACTTT; CDR3: CASSYTGQSYNSPLHF
V: TRBV4-1; size: .; J: TRBJ2-7; D: .; DNA: TGCGCCAGCAGCCAAGGTCGGGGCCTGAGGGAGCAGTACTTC; CDR3: CASSQGRGLREQYF
V: TRBV27; size: .; J: TRBJ1-6; D: TRBD1; DNA: TGTGCCAGCAGCCGGACAGGACGGCATTCACCCCTCCACTTT; CDR3: CASSRTGRHSPLHF
V: TRBV28; size: .; J: TRBJ1-2; D: .; DNA: TGTGCCAGCGGCTCATTAGGCGATGGCTACACCTTC; CDR3: CASGSLGDGYTF
V: TRBV29-1; size: .; J: TRBJ2-7; D: .; DNA: TGCAGCGTTGAGTCAGGGAGATACGAGCAGTACTTC; CDR3: CSVESGRYEQYF
V: TRBV29-1; size: .; J: TRBJ2-3; D: .; DNA: TGCAGCGTTCCTTTCGCGGGGCCCACAGATACGCAGTATTTT; CDR3: CSVPFAGPTDTQYF
V: TRBV5-4; size: few; J: TRBJ2-1; D: TRBD2; DNA: TGTGCCAGCAGCAATAGCGGGCGTTCCGGCAATGAGCAGTTCTTC; CDR3: CASSNSGRSGNEQFF
V: TRBV27; size: few; J: TRBJ1-6; D: .; DNA: TGTGCCAGCAGTTTATCCGGACGGGGAGATAATTCACCCCTCCACTTT; CDR3: CASSLSGRGDNSPLHF
V: TRBV2; size: .; J: TRBJ1-6; D: TRBD1; DNA: TGTGCCAGTTCCCCGGGACAGGGTAACTCACCCCTCCACTTT; CDR3: CASSPGQGNSPLHF
V: TRBV7-8; size: .; J: TRBJ1-2; D: .; DNA: TGTGCCAGCAGCTTAGCCAGGATAAACTATGGCTACACCTTC; CDR3: CASSLARINYGYTF
V: TRBV10-1; size: .; J: TRBJ2-1; D: TRBD2; DNA: TGCGCCAGCAGTAAGACTAGCGGATCCTACAATGAGCAGTTCTTC; CDR3: CASSKTSGSYNEQFF
V: TRBV6-5; size: .; J: TRBJ1-6; D: TRBD1; DNA: TGTGCCAGCACTTTAGTAGGGACAGGGAATTCACCCCTCCACTTT; CDR3: CASTLVGTGNSPLHF
V: TRBV19; size: .; J: TRBJ2-2; D: .; DNA: TGTGCCAGCCGAACGGTGGCCGGGGAGCTGTTTTTT; CDR3: CASRTVAGELFF
V: TRBV16; size: .; J: TRBJ2-3; D: .; DNA: TGTGCCAGCAGCCAATCTGGCAGGAGTCGCACAGATACGCAGTATTTT; CDR3: CASSQSGRSRTDTQYF
V: TRBV5-1; size: .; J: TRBJ2-3; D: TRBD2; DNA: TGCGCCAGCAGCTTGGATAGCGGGGGGGCAACAGATACGCAGTATTTT; CDR3: CASSLDSGGATDTQYF
V: TRBV6-1; size: .; J: TRBJ2-1; D: TRBD1; DNA: TGTGCCAGCAGTGTGGGACAGGGGAACTACAATGAGCAGTTCTTC; CDR3: CASSVGQGNYNEQFF
V: TRBV27; size: .; J: TRBJ2-1; D: .; DNA: TGTGCCAGCAGTTTATCGATGCATCCCAGCCTTATTTATTACAATGAGCAGTTCTTC; CDR3: CASSLSMHPSLIYYNEQFF
V: TRBV11-2; size: few; J: TRBJ2-7; D: .; DNA: TGTGCCAGCAGCTTAGATTGGGGCCTCGAGCAGTACTTC; CDR3: CASSLDWGLEQYF
V: TRBV28; size: .; J: TRBJ1-2; D: .; DNA: TGTGCCACCTTTGCCCTGAACTATGGCTACACCTTC; CDR3: CATFALNYGYTF
V: TRBV11-3; size: .; J: TRBJ1-3; D: .; DNA: TGTGCCAGCAGCCGTGACAGCTCTGGAAACACCATATATTTT; CDR3: CASSRDSSGNTIYF
V: TRBV5-5; size: .; J: TRBJ2-3; D: .; DNA: TGTGCCACCAATACCCCAGATACGCAGTATTTT; CDR3: CATNTPDTQYF
V: TRBV7-3; size: once; J: TRBJ2-3; D: .; DNA: TGTGCCAGCAGCTTACAGCCTAGCACAGATACGCAGTATTTT; CDR3: CASSLQPSTDTQYF
V: TRBV7-8; size: .; J: TRBJ2-3; D: TRBD2; DNA: TGTGCCAGCAGCTTAGGGGGGGGAATGGATACGCAGTATTTT; CDR3: CASSLGGGMDTQYF
V: TRBV9; size: .; J: TRBJ1-4; D: .; DNA: TGTGCCAGCAGCACCCCCGGGGGAGGTCGTGAAAAACTGTTTTTT; CDR3: CASSTPGGGREKLFF
V: TRBV29-1; size: few; J: TRBJ1-2; D: .; DNA: TGCAGCGCTCACAGCGACTATGGCTACACCTTC; CDR3: CSAHSDYGYTF
V: TRBV9; size: .; J: TRBJ2-1; D: TRBD2; DNA: TGTGCCAGCAGCGTACCCAGCGGGGGACCCTACAATGAGCAGTTCTTC; CDR3: CASSVPSGGPYNEQFF
V: TRBV10-1; size: .; J: TRBJ2-2; D: .; DNA: TGCGCCAGCAGCGACATGTGGACCGGGGAGCTGTTTTTT; CDR3: CASSDMWTGELFF
V: TRBV28; size: .; J: TRBJ2-2; D: .; DNA: TGTGCCAGCAGTTTACGCAGGGATCACACCGGGGAGCTGTTTTTT; CDR3: CASSLRRDHTGELFF
V: TRBV11-1; size: .; J: TRBJ2-7; D: .; DNA: TGTGCCAGCAGCCAGCAGGCAGGGGTGGCCGAGCAGTACTTC; CDR3: CASSQQAGVAEQYF
V: TRBV9; size: once; J: TRBJ1-1; D: TRBD1; DNA: TGTGCCAGCAGCGGTAGAGGACAAGGGGGCGCCGTGGCTTTCTTT; CDR3: CASSGRGQGGAVAFF
V: TRBV6-5; size: .; J: TRBJ2-7; D: .; DNA: TGTGCCAGCGGGGAAGGGATCTACGAGCAGTACTTC; CDR3: CASGEGIYEQYF
V: TRBV19; size: .; J: TRBJ1-5; D: .; DNA: TGTGCCAGTAGTATCGACAGACGTCAGCCCCAGCATTTT; CDR3: CASSIDRRQPQHF
V: TRBV30; size: .; J: TRBJ2-1; D: TRBD1; DNA: TGTGCCTGGAGTCCCCACAGGGGCGATGAGCAGTTCTTC; CDR3: CAWSPHRGDEQFF
V: TRBV7-6; size: .; J: TRBJ2-2; D: TRBD2; DNA: TGTGCCAGCAGCCCATTAGGATCCGGGGGGGCCTACACCGGGGAGCTGTTTTTT; CDR3: CASSPLGSGGAYTGELFF
V: TRBV10-2; size: few; J: TRBJ2-3; D: TRBD1; DNA: TGCGCCAGCAGAAGGGGACAGGACACAGATACGCAGTATTTT; CDR3: CASRRGQDTDTQYF
V: TRBV30; size: .; J: TRBJ2-1; D: TRBD2; DNA: TGTGCCTGGAGTGTGGGCGGGAGCTCCTACAATGAGCAGTTCTTC; CDR3: CAWSVGGSSYNEQFF
V: TRBV18; size: .; J: TRBJ2-5; D: .; DNA: TGTGCCAGCTCACCACAAAGGGACTTGCTGGAGACCCAGTACTTC; CDR3: CASSPQRDLLETQYF
V: TRBV10-3; size: .; J: TRBJ2-3; D: TRBD1; DNA: TGTGCCAACGCTCAGGGGGCCGATGCAGATACGCAGTATTTT; CDR3: CANAQGADADTQYF
V: TRBV11-1; size: .; J: TRBJ2-3; D: .; DNA: TGTGCCAGCAGCTTAGCAGGGAGGAGGGCAGATACGCAGTATTTT; CDR3: CASSLAGRRADTQYF
V: TRBV18; size: once; J: TRBJ2-5; D: .; DNA: TGTGCCAGCTCCCTACAGAAAGAGACCCAGTACTTC; CDR3: CASSLQKETQYF
V: TRBV21-1; size: .; J: TRBJ2-7; D: .; DNA: TGTGCCAGCAGCAAACTAAACGACGGGGGCACTCGTAGGTCCTACGAGCAGTACTTC; CDR3: CASSKLNDGGTRRSYEQYF
V: TRBV7-7; size: .; J: TRBJ2-5; D: TRBD2; DNA: TGTGCTAGCAGCGCAAGCGGGGCCGCGGAGACCCAGTACTTC; CDR3: CASSASGAAETQYF
V: TRBV14; size: .; J: TRBJ2-1; D: TRBD1; DNA: TGTGCCAGCAGCCCACTGGGCAGGGGGTCCTACAATGAGCAGTTCTTC; CDR3: CASSPLGRGSYNEQFF
V: TRBV19; size: .; J: TRBJ1-1; D: .; DNA: TGTGCCAGGAATAACAGGGAAACCGAAGCTTTCTTT; CDR3: CARNNRETEAFF
V: TRBV19; size: .; J: TRBJ1-5; D: .; DNA: TGTGCCAGTAGTACACCCCGTGGGGGAAATAGCAATCAGCCCCAGCATTTT; CDR3: CASSTPRGGNSNQPQHF
V: TRBV27; size: .; J: TRBJ2-7; D: TRBD2; DNA: TGTGCCAGCAGTTTATCGAGGCCGGGACTAGTTGTATCCGAGCAGTACTTC; CDR3: CASSLSRPGLVVSEQYF
V: TRBV4-1; size: .; J: TRBJ2-1; D: .; DNA: TGCGCCAGCAGCCGCCGAGGGGAGGTCTTCAATGAGCAGTTCTTC; CDR3: CASSRRGEVFNEQFF
V: TRBV6-6; size: .; J: TRBJ2-5; D: .; DNA: TGTGCCAGCAGTCCCCCGGGGCTGGAAGAGACCCAGTACTTC; CDR3: CASSPPGLEETQYF